The 17 T cell receptor beta chains listed next were all sequenced from one sample in a study of T cell responses to AZD1222 COVID-19 vaccine. Repertoires were generated with immunoSEQ multiplex PCR, while TCRdb's copy carries only in-frame clones and drops some. The sample yields 84,000 or so clones, around nine tenths seen once. The sequencing here drew on peripheral blood, taken on day 0 of AZD1222 vaccination. The source is an adult in good health.

This chain joins TRBV7-6 and TRBJ2-3, with D possibly matching TRBD1 (5 bases). The V end lost 3 bases, the J end lost 4 bases, and 8 bases lay between the germline ends. Germline CDR1 is SGHVS and CDR2 is FNYEAQ. The CDR3 totals 13 residues. The CDR3 DNA reads TGTGCCAGCAGCTTCCAGGGCCCAGATACGCAGTATTTT. Amino acid sequence: CASSFQGPDTQYF.

The V and J genes are TRBV19 and TRBJ2-5; D is possibly TRBD1 (6 bases). This CDR3 comprises 13 residues. Trimming removed 6 bases at V and 5 bases at J, with 13 bases between. Germline CDR1 is LNHDA and CDR2 is SQIVND (reference sequence). CDR3 loop: CASSETGAETQYF. Written as DNA, the CDR3 is TGTGCCAGTAGCGAGACAGGTGCTGAGACCCAGTACTTC.

This clone has just one count. The CDR3 coding sequence is TGCAGCCCAGTGGCGAGGACAGGGAGCAATCAGCCCCAGCATTTT. This gives the protein CSPVARTGSNQPQHF. The V and J genes are TRBV29-1 and TRBJ1-5, with TRBD1 matching 8 bases. The CDR3 consists of 15 residues. Germline CDR1 is SQVTM and CDR2 is ANQGSEA. The J segment lost 1 base and the V segment lost 8 bases, leaving 10 bases of the junction unmatched.

The chain joins TRBV30 to TRBJ1-2; no firm D call. Germline loops: CDR1 GTSNPN, CDR2 SVGIG (reference sequence). Trimming left V 3 bases short and J 7 bases short, with 9 bases between. There are 11 residues in the CDR3. CDR3 amino acids: CAWRSEVGYTF. CDR3 nucleotide sequence: TGTGCCTGGAGATCGGAGGTTGGCTACACCTTC.

The chain joins TRBV29-1 to TRBJ1-2, with TRBD1 matching 9 bases. CDR3 length equals 15 residues. The V segment lost 1 base and the J segment 7 bases; nucleotides outside the gene matches: 10. The germline CDR1 and CDR2 sequences are SQVTM and ANQGSEA. CDR3 sequence reads: CSVEGARDRDRGYTF. The CDR3 DNA sequence: TGCAGCGTTGAAGGGGCCCGGGACAGGGACCGTGGCTACACCTTC.

The chain has TRBV21-1 and TRBJ1-5; the table's D call, TRBD1, has no DNA check behind it. TRBV21-1 is shown as a pseudogene. There are 17 residues in the CDR3. The CDR3 here is CASSKYLRDSRNQPQHF. In DNA, the CDR3 is TGTGCCAGCAGCAAATACCTCCGGGACAGCCGAAATCAGCCCCAGCATTTT.

J is TRBJ1-1 and V is TRBV7-9; 10 positions match TRBD1. The germline V gene encodes CDR1 SEHNR and CDR2 FQNEAQ (reference sequence). The CDR3 runs to 18 residues. V gave up 5 bases and J gave up 4 bases; unmatched junction bases: 16. The CDR3 DNA is TGTGCCAGCAGCCCCACGCGCGGGACAGGGGACGTTGGCACTGAAGCTTTCTTT. It specifies CASSPTRGTGDVGTEAFF.

This clone was detected a few times. This rearrangement joins TRBV5-8 to TRBJ2-1; unclear D gene. The CDR3 loop spans 12 amino acids. V dropped 3 bases and J dropped 3 bases, with 4 bases sitting between them. Germline V lookup: CDR1 SGHTS, CDR2 YDEGEE. The CDR3 DNA follows: TGTGCCAGCAGCTCTTTCTACAATGAGCAGTTCTTC. This gives the protein CASSSFYNEQFF.

This chain connects TRBV6-2 or TRBV6-3 to TRBJ1-4, with D perhaps matching TRBD1 (5 bases). V gave up 6 bases and J gave up 4 bases, with 18 bases separating them. From germline, CDR1 is MNHEY and CDR2 SVGEGT. This CDR3 spans 16 amino acids. CDR3 region: CASSPPPTANNEKLFF. The CDR3 region has the DNA TGTGCCAGCAGCCCACCCCCGACAGCGAATAATGAAAAACTGTTTTTT.

The J gene is TRBJ2-1, the V gene TRBV5-1; 9 nucleotides agree with TRBD2. This CDR3 spans 15 amino acids. Looked up from germline, CDR1 is SGHRS and CDR2 is YFSETQ. V shed 0 bases, J shed 4 bases, and the junction held 2 bases outside the gene matches. CDR3 loop: CASSLDSGSYNEQFF. CDR3 bases: TGCGCCAGCAGCTTGGATAGCGGGAGTTACAATGAGCAGTTCTTC.

The chain combines TRBV18 with TRBJ2-3; 11 nucleotides match TRBD1. Germline assignment: CDR1 KGHSH and CDR2 LQKENI. V was pared by 3 bases and J by 5 bases, with 4 bases of the junction left unmatched. The CDR3 is 15 amino acids. CDR3 bases: TGTGCCAGCTCACCTCGGACAGGGGGCAAAGATACGCAGTATTTT. Its translation is CASSPRTGGKDTQYF.

The chain combines TRBV3-1 (or the pseudogene TRBV3-2) with TRBJ1-1; 12 bases fit TRBD1. Germline V gene lookup returns CDR1 LGHDT and CDR2 YNNKEL (reference sequence). V lost 6 bases and J lost 4; bases outside the gene matches: 6. CDR3 length: 15 amino acids. The CDR3 region is CASRAGTGGSTEAFF. The CDR3 DNA reads TGTGCCAGCAGGGCCGGGACAGGGGGCAGCACTGAAGCTTTCTTT.

This clone has more than one count but fewer than ten. This chain connects TRBV7-9 to TRBJ2-2; D is possibly TRBD1 (5 bases). Trimming pared 4 bases from V and 6 bases from J, leaving 6 bases between. Germline-derived CDR1 and CDR2 are SEHNR and FQNEAQ (reference sequence). The CDR3 runs 12 residues. The CDR3: CASSWGAGELFF. CDR3 DNA: TGTGCCAGCAGCTGGGGCGCCGGGGAGCTGTTTTTT.

The V call is TRBV6-5, the J call TRBJ1-6; 7 bases fit TRBD1. V gave up 8 bases and J gave up 10 bases; unmatched junction bases: 11. Germline V gene data show CDR1 as MNHEY and CDR2 as SVGAGI. The CDR3 is made up of 14 amino acids. CDR3 coding DNA: TGTGCCAGCGACTCTTCCAGGGGGAAATCACCCCTCCACTTT. It translates to CASDSSRGKSPLHF.

With respect to this clone: At one end the junction does not follow the germline gene, possibly because of a read error. The chain is built from TRBV13 and TRBJ2-3; D gene uncertain. Looked up from germline, CDR1 is PRHDT and CDR2 is FYEKMQ (reference sequence). The length of the CDR3 is 13 residues. This chain's CDR3 is CASSLGRRTASYF. The CDR3 DNA sequence: TGTGCCAGCAGCCTAGGACGACGGACCGCGTCGTATTTT.

J is TRBJ2-7 and V is TRBV7-5; TRBD1 is the table's D call, not checked against the DNA. TRBV7-5 is a pseudogene. The CDR3 covers 18 residues. In DNA form, the CDR3 reads TGTGCCAGAAGCAAAAACGAACGCCGGACAGCACACCCAAACGAGCAGTACTTC. It is translated as CARSKNERRTAHPNEQYF.

This sequence joins TRBV6-5 and TRBJ1-5, with unresolved D. Germline assignment: CDR1 MNHEY and CDR2 SVGAGI. The CDR3 covers 14 residues. V lost 5 bases, J lost 0 bases, and 8 bases lay in between. The CDR3 region is CASSQIFSNQPQHF. For the CDR3, the DNA is TGTGCCAGCAGTCAGATATTTAGCAATCAGCCCCAGCATTTT.